A single sample is the source of the 9 T cell receptor beta chains below, sequenced in a study of shared clonotypes between healthy human individuals. Libraries were prepared by immunoSEQ multiplex PCR; TCRdb keeps only in-frame clonotypes and omits some of them. The table includes more than 450,000 clones, less than 85% detected once. Material for sequencing was PBMCs. The receptors derive from a woman between 35 and 50 years old in good health. Some clones in this sample may be carry-over from other donors' samples.

A note on this clone: The same CDR3 arises from other DNA sequences in this sample as well. The gene calls are TRBV9 and TRBJ1-3; 7 nucleotides line up with TRBD1. Losses at the gene ends were 2 bases for V and 2 bases for J; bases not matched to a gene: 1. Germline V gives CDR1 SGDLS, CDR2 YYNGEE. This CDR3 comprises 14 residues. CDR3 in DNA: TGTGCCAGCAGCGTTGGGACAGCTGGAAACACCATATATTTT. Protein sequence: CASSVGTAGNTIYF.

The V gene is TRBV27, the J gene TRBJ2-7; TRBD2 matches at 13 bases. Looked up from germline, CDR1 is MNHEY and CDR2 is SMNVEV (reference sequence). V was clipped by 5 bases and J by 6 bases; unmatched bases: 7. CDR3 size: 15 residues. DNA for the CDR3: TGTGCCAGCAGTACCTCCGGGACTAGCGGGACCGAGCAGTACTTC. This encodes CASSTSGTSGTEQYF.

V and J are TRBV30 and TRBJ2-5, with D unclear. This CDR3 contains 15 residues. The ends were cut back, 0 bases at V and 0 bases at J, with 11 bases in the middle. Per the germline V gene, CDR1 is GTSNPN and CDR2 is SVGIG (reference sequence). The CDR3 coding sequence is TGTGCCTGGAGTGTGTCTCGGAGTGACCAAGAGACCCAGTACTTC. Protein product: CAWSVSRSDQETQYF.

The chain joins TRBV28 to TRBJ2-1, with 14 bases identical to TRBD2. V shed 3 bases and J 6 bases; nucleotides not matched to a gene: 4. The CDR3 consists of 16 residues. Germline V CDR1 and CDR2: MDHEN, SYDVKM. The CDR3, as DNA: TGTGCCAGCAGTTTTGGGACTAGCGGGAGAGCCAATGAGCAGTTCTTC. Amino acids: CASSFGTSGRANEQFF.

This clone has only a few counts. The chain carries TRBV9 and TRBJ1-1; D is perhaps TRBD1 (5 bases). Germline loops: CDR1 SGDLS, CDR2 YYNGEE. This CDR3 is 14 amino acids long. V shed 4 bases and J shed 1 base, with 11 bases lying between them. The CDR3 region is CASSFGHTNTEAFF. CDR3 in DNA: TGTGCCAGCAGCTTTGGACATACGAACACTGAAGCTTTCTTT.

The V and J genes are TRBV20-1 and TRBJ2-3; 8 bases match TRBD2. Unmatched junction bases numbered 10, after V lost 6 bases and J lost 14 bases. The CDR3 has 11 residues. Germline V gives CDR1 DFQATT, CDR2 SNEGSKA (reference sequence). The CDR3: CSARDGTSMYF. The CDR3 DNA reads TGCAGTGCAAGGGACGGGACTAGTATGTATTTT.

The rearrangement joins TRBV15 to TRBJ2-7; D not resolved. Trimming took off 0 bases at V and 1 base at J, with 13 bases between the two ends. Germline lookup yields CDR1 LNHNV and CDR2 YYDKDF (reference sequence). The CDR3 sequence is 16 residues long. CDR3 nucleotide sequence: TGTGCCACCAGCAGAGATCTCAAGGCAGGATCCTACGAGCAGTACTTC. Its protein is CATSRDLKAGSYEQYF.

Regarding this clone: Given the absence of the conserved phenylalanine or tryptophan at the CDR3 end, a read error is likely. Because the CDR3's place on the DNA is in doubt, the DNA is left out and the CDR3 is given as listed by TCRdb. The chain uses TRBV8-2 and TRBJ2-6. TRBV8-2 is described as a pseudogene. Termini included, the CDR3 measures 13 amino acids. Here the CDR3 reads CGSEPRITQSRAN.

This clone was seen many times. This sequence joins TRBV18 and TRBJ1-1; D uncertain. The CDR3 covers 15 residues. Per the germline V gene, CDR1 is KGHSH and CDR2 is LQKENI. Trimming removed 3 bases from V and 10 bases from J, with 21 bases in between. CDR3 loop: CASSPVMSKGLGAFF. The CDR3 nucleotides read TGTGCCAGCTCACCGGTTATGTCAAAGGGCTTGGGAGCTTTCTTT.